The 13 T cell receptor beta chains below come from one sample, sequenced in a study of CD4+ T cells in melanoma. The table came from immunoSEQ multiplex PCR; TCRdb's copy has only in-frame clones and leaves some out. The sample includes tens of thousands of clones, over 60% of them seen just once. The sequencing input was tumor tissue. The source is a human donor with melanoma.

This clone showed up just once. This chain uses TRBV6-6 with TRBJ1-6; a possible D gene is TRBD1 (5 bases). CDR1 MNHNY and CDR2 SVGAGI come from the germline V gene (reference sequence). This CDR3 region has 15 residues. V lost 0 bases, J lost 9 bases, and 12 bases lay in between. Written as DNA, the CDR3 is TGTGCCAGCAGTTACTCGGCAGGGTGGAGTTCACCCCTCCACTTT. Translated: CASSYSAGWSSPLHF.

The J gene is TRBJ1-2, the V gene TRBV7-8; possible D gene TRBD1, 5 bases. Deletions cut 3 bases from V and 5 bases from J, with 10 bases between. CDR3 length: 13 residues. CDR1 SGHVS and CDR2 FQNEAQ come from the germline V gene. The CDR3 loop reads CASSFGTAYGYTF. CDR3 in DNA: TGTGCCAGCAGCTTCGGGACGGCTTATGGCTACACCTTC.

V gene TRBV4-2 combines with J gene TRBJ1-2, with D uncertain. V was pared by 3 bases and J by 8 bases, with 7 bases between. This CDR3 is built from 11 residues. Germline V lookup: CDR1 LGHNA, CDR2 YNFKEQ. In DNA, the CDR3 is TGTGCCAGCAGCCAGGATTTCGGCTACACCTTC. As protein: CASSQDFGYTF.

This chain uses TRBV28 with TRBJ1-1; possibly TRBD1 for D (5 bases). Germline V gene lookup returns CDR1 MDHEN and CDR2 SYDVKM. The CDR3 length is 14 residues. Trimming took off 2 bases at V and 6 bases at J, with 13 bases between the two ends. The CDR3 DNA sequence: TGTGCCAGCAGTTTACTTGAAAGGGGTTCTGAAGCTTTCTTT. Translation: CASSLLERGSEAFF.

V usage is TRBV5-6 and J usage is TRBJ2-5; D gene unclear. The CDR3 runs to 13 residues. Germline values: CDR1 SGHDT, CDR2 YYEEEE. Trimming left V 0 bases short and J 2 bases short, with 5 bases between. CDR3 nucleotides: TGTGCCAGCAGCTTGGATCGGCAAGAGACCCAGTACTTC. Protein: CASSLDRQETQYF.

This clone was observed once. One junction end does not reproduce the germline sequence, and a read error may be involved. The J gene is TRBJ1-4, the V gene TRBV6-1, with 7 nucleotides matching TRBD1. The CDR3 is 13 residues long. Germline CDR1 reads MNHNS; CDR2 reads SASEGT. In nucleotides, the CDR3 is TGTGCCAGCAGTAAAGACCCCGGGTTGGGACAGTACTTT. Translation gives CASSKDPGLGQYF.

The table lists this clone with a few counts. This chain links TRBV11-3 with TRBJ2-5; possible D gene TRBD1, 6 bases. V dropped 5 bases and J dropped 1 base, with 11 bases sitting between them. The CDR3 length is 14 residues. Germline lookup yields CDR1 SGHNT and CDR2 YENEEA. Here the CDR3 reads CASSPRTAQETQYF. CDR3 sequence (DNA): TGTGCCAGCAGCCCTCGGACAGCCCAAGAGACCCAGTACTTC.

About this clone: A clone one base away is much larger, so this may be a read error. The chain recombines TRBV30 with TRBJ2-7, with D possibly being TRBD1 (6 bases). V lost 6 bases and J lost 3, with 15 bases in between. The germline V gene has CDR1 GTSNPN and CDR2 SVGIG (reference sequence). The CDR3 extends over 13 amino acids. The CDR3 bases are TGTGCCTGTTCAGGGGATCCTAGCTACGAGCAGTACTTC. Protein sequence: CACSGDPSYEQYF.

This clone came up a few times. V usage is TRBV7-8 and J usage is TRBJ1-5; possible D gene TRBD1, 5 bases. V gave up 4 bases and J gave up 5 bases, with 12 bases separating them. Looked up from germline, CDR1 is SGHVS and CDR2 is FQNEAQ. The CDR3 length is 14 residues. In nucleotides, the CDR3 is TGTGCCAGCAGCTCCAGGGAAGTCGATCAGCCCCAGCATTTT. This gives the protein CASSSREVDQPQHF.

The gene calls are TRBV5-6 and TRBJ2-3, with TRBD1 matching over 10 bases. The V gene end was trimmed by 4 bases and the J gene end by 5 bases; junction bases not matched to a gene: 4. Germline V gives CDR1 SGHDT, CDR2 YYEEEE. The CDR3 loop spans 14 amino acids. CDR3 sequence: CASSRQGARDTQYF. CDR3 coding DNA: TGTGCCAGCAGCAGACAGGGGGCAAGAGATACGCAGTATTTT.

V usage is TRBV4-1 and J usage is TRBJ1-2, with a possible D match to TRBD1 (5 bases). The V gene's germline CDR1 is MGHRA and CDR2 YSYEKL. The CDR3 length is 12 residues. The germline V and J ends were trimmed by 3 bases and 10 bases, with 12 bases remaining between them. DNA for the CDR3: TGCGCCAGCAGCCAGGGGACGGGTCTCTACACCTTC. This sequence encodes CASSQGTGLYTF.

The chain couples TRBV6-5 to TRBJ2-3; D assignment may be TRBD1 or TRBD2 (5 bases each). This CDR3 is built from 15 residues. The germline gives CDR1 MNHEY, CDR2 SVGAGI. Trimming removed 0 bases from V and 4 bases from J, with 11 bases in between. The CDR3 coding sequence is TGTGCCAGCAGTTACTCGGGACCCACCCCAGATACGCAGTATTTT. Translated, it gives CASSYSGPTPDTQYF.

The gene calls are TRBV6-6 and TRBJ1-1; 7 bases map to TRBD1. Germline CDR1 and CDR2: MNHNY and SVGAGI (reference sequence). The V gene end was trimmed by 6 bases and the J gene end by 4 bases; junction bases not matched to a gene: 5. The length of the CDR3 is 13 residues. CDR3 coding DNA: TGTGCCAGCAGAGGAAGGGGGCCCACTGAAGCTTTCTTT. Its protein product is CASRGRGPTEAFF.